The sequence of this TCR beta chain was determined in a study of blood T cell repertoires in COVID-19. Study information: Spain, Italy and the United States supplied samples that represented acute and convalescent COVID-19.

This CDR3 has 11 residues. Germline CDR1 and CDR2: LNHDA and SQIVND (reference sequence). Trimming shortened V by 4 bases and J by 10 bases, and 10 bases separated the two germline ends. Generated by immunoSEQ multiplex PCR, the TCRdb table keeps only in-frame clones and is missing some. The sample lists around 300,000 clones, roughly 90% occurring once. The clonotype was recovered from a woman aged 25-40 years with COVID-19, enrolled during active disease. Material for sequencing was peripheral blood. The chain joins TRBV19 to TRBJ1-1; D ambiguous. The CDR3 nucleotides read TGTGCCAGTAGTACGGCCGGGGTAGCTTTCTTT. It translates to CASSTAGVAFF.